This TCR beta chain was retrieved from a study of T cell responses to AZD1222 COVID-19 vaccine. In the study overall: Recipients boosted at about 4 weeks or about 12 weeks are pooled. The study's findings and limits: Samples come after the peak T cell response, not at day 14. Unmutated variant regions are reportedly the target of nearly half of TCRs that are spike-specific. Spike was spanned by vaccine-associated CD4 TCRs, which were dominant at 160-218 and 743-854.

The germline V and J ends were trimmed by 1 base and 4 bases, with 7 bases remaining between them. The germline CDR1 and CDR2 sequences are SEHNR and FQNEAQ (reference sequence). This CDR3 spans 13 amino acids. As to this clone: The antigen is undetermined.

Measured with immunoSEQ multiplex PCR; TCRdb has only the in-frame clones, and not every one. The data show some 120,000 clones, more than 75% seen once. The sample in question was peripheral blood, obtained on day 0 of AZD1222 vaccination. The V gene is TRBV7-9, the J gene TRBJ1-1, with D unclear. The sequence was collected from an adult in good health. CDR3 DNA: TGTGCCAGCAGCTTAGGGTCCTTCACTGAAGCTTTCTTT. This gives the protein CASSLGSFTEAFF.